The clone carrying this T cell receptor (beta chain) turned up a few times. TCRdb ran MiXCR on the 5' RACE reads and lists one entry per CDR3 protein. The table lists roughly 710,000 distinct CDR3 sequences, around 6% of them singletons. This sample is part of a study of identical twins. The J segment lost 0 bases and the V segment lost 5 bases, leaving 0 bases of the junction unmatched. Germline CDR1 SGHRS, CDR2 YFSETQ. CDR3 length: 15 residues. This TCR was sampled from a man aged 18 to 35 in good health. The chain has TRBV5-1 and TRBJ2-6, with 9 positions matching TRBD1. Input material: naive T cells sorted from blood. In DNA, the CDR3 is TGCGCCAGCAGGGGACAGGGCTCTGGGGCCAACGTCCTGACTTTC. Encoded protein: CASRGQGSGANVLTF.